This entry is about one T cell receptor beta chain. V lost 0 bases to trimming and J lost 7 bases; unmatched junction nucleotides: 7. The CDR3 loop spans 15 amino acids. From germline, CDR1 is MGHRA and CDR2 YSYEKL. The data belong to a study of blood T cell repertoires in COVID-19. Study context: Sites across the United States, Italy and Spain contributed samples from acute and convalescent COVID-19.

Per the study methods: Cell counts per sample came from amplifying reference gene primers. Only in-frame clones appear in the TCRdb table, and some are missing; sequencing was by immunoSEQ multiplex PCR. The D gene and trimming were derived from the DNA, and the V and J assignments and clone size from that table. The data show about 56,000 clones, 75% to 90% seen once. This chain links TRBV4-1 with TRBJ1-2; 8 bases fit TRBD1. The clonotype comes from a woman aged 55-69 years with COVID-19, enrolled during active disease. The sequencing input was peripheral blood. In DNA, the CDR3 is TGCGCCAGCAGCCAAGATGAGCAGGGGGCTAGTGGCTACACCTTC. Amino acid sequence: CASSQDEQGASGYTF.